The entry below gives a single T cell receptor beta chain sequence along with its context. The antigen remains undetermined. It was at deep level that the assay was run. Genomic DNA from each subset was divided evenly over several immunoSEQ plates. This table comes from immunoSEQ multiplex PCR, and its TCRdb copy is limited to in-frame clones, with some not included. The sample consists of about 580,000 clones, roughly 98% of them appearing once. Naive CD8 cells lacked CD45RO and underwent positive selection for CCR7, leaving out terminally differentiated effector memory CD45RA+ cells. The sample comes from a study of shared clonotypes between healthy human individuals. Study outcomes and limitations: Memory subsets had estimated richness that was generally smaller than that of naive subsets. The naive CD4 repertoires of a few donors were compared, and about 5% of clonotypes were shared.

The CDR3 consists of 15 residues. The V segment lost 6 bases and the J segment 7 bases; nucleotides outside the gene matches: 9. CDR1 and CDR2 (germline): WNHNN, SYGVQD (reference sequence). The chain carries TRBV10-1 and TRBJ2-4, with 10 bases fitting TRBD1. The material sequenced was naive CD8+ T cells sorted from blood. The origin of this receptor is a man aged 25 to 40 in good health. The CDR3 DNA reads TGCGCCAGCAGGGAGCTCGACAGGGGGCTCAACATTCAGTACTTC. Its translation: CASRELDRGLNIQYF.